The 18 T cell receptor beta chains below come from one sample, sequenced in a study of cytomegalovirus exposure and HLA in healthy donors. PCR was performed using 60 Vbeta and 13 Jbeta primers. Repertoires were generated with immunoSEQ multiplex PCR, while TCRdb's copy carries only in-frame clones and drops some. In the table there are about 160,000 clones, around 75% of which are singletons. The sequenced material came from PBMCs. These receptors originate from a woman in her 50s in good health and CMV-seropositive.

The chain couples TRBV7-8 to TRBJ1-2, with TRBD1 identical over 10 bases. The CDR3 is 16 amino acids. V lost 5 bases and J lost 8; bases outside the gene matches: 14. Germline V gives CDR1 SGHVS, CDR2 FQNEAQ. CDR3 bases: TGTGCCAGCAGCCTAAGGGGACAGGGGACGGGTGAGGGCTACACCTTC. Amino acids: CASSLRGQGTGEGYTF.

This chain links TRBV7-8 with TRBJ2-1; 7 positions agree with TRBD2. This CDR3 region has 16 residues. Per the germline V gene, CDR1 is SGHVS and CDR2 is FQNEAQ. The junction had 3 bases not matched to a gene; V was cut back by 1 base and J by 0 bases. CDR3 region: CASSLGEGSSYNEQFF. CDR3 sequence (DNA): TGTGCCAGCAGCTTAGGGGAGGGAAGCTCCTACAATGAGCAGTTCTTC.

CDR3 coding DNA: TGTGCCACCCAGCCCGGGACAGGGGTACGGAATTCACCCCTCCACTTT. Its protein is CATQPGTGVRNSPLHF. V gene TRBV7-9 combines with J gene TRBJ1-6; the match to TRBD1 covers 10 bases. The V and J ends lost 10 bases and 7 bases, in that order; junction bases with no gene match: 13. The CDR3 is 16 residues long. In germline, CDR1 is SEHNR, CDR2 FQNEAQ (reference sequence).

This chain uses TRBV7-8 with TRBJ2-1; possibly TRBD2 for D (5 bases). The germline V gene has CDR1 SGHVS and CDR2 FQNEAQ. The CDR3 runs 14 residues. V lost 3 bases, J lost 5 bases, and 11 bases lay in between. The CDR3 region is CASSFPGSHNEQFF. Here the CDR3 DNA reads TGTGCCAGCAGCTTTCCGGGGTCCCACAATGAGCAGTTCTTC.

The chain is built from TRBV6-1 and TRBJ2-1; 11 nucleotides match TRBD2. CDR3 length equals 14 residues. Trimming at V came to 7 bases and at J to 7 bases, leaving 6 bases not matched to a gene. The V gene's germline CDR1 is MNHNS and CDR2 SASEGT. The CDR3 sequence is CASIAGGLGNEQFF. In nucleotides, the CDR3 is TGTGCCAGCATAGCGGGGGGGCTCGGGAATGAGCAGTTCTTC.

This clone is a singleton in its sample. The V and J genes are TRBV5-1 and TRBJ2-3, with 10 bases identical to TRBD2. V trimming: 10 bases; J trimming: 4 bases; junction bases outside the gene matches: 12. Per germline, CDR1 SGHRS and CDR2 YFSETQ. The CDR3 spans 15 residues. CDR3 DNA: TGCGCCGTCTGGATACGAGCGGGGGGGGCAGATACGCAGTATTTT. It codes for CAVWIRAGGADTQYF.

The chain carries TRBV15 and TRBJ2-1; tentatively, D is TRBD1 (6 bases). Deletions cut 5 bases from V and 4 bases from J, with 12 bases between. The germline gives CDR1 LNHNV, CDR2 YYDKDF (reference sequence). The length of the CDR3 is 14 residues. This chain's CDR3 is CATSAWTVYNEQFF. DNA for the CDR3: TGTGCCACCAGCGCATGGACAGTTTACAATGAGCAGTTCTTC.

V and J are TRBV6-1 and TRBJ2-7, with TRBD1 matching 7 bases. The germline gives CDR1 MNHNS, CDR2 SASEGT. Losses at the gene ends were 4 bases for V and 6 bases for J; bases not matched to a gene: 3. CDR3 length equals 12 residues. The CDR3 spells CASSGHRGEQYF. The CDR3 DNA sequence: TGTGCCAGCAGTGGCCACAGGGGCGAGCAGTACTTC.

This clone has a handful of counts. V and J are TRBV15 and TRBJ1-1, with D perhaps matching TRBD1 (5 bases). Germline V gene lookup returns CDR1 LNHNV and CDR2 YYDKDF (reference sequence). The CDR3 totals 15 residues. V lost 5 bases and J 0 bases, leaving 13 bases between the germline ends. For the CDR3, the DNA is TGTGCCACCAGCGAAGGCAGGGTGATGAACACTGAAGCTTTCTTT. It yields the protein CATSEGRVMNTEAFF.

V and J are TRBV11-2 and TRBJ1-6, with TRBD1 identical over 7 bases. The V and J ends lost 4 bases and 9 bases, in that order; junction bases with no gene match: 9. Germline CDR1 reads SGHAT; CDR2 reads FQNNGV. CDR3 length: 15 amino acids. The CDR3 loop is CASSSLGGGSSPLHF. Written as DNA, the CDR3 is TGTGCCAGCAGCTCTCTAGGGGGCGGTAGTTCACCCCTCCACTTT.

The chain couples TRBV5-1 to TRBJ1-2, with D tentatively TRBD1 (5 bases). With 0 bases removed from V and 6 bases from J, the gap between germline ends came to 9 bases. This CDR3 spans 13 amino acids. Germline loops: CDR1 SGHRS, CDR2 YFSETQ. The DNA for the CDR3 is TGCGCCAGCAGCTTGGAGGGGACTAATGGCTACACCTTC. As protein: CASSLEGTNGYTF.

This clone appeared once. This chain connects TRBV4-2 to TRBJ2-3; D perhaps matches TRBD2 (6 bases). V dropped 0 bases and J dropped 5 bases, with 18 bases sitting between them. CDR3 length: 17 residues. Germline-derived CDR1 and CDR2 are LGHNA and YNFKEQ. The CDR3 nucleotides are TGTGCCAGCAGCCAAGAACCTTGGGGGGACCAGGGAGATACGCAGTATTTT. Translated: CASSQEPWGDQGDTQYF.

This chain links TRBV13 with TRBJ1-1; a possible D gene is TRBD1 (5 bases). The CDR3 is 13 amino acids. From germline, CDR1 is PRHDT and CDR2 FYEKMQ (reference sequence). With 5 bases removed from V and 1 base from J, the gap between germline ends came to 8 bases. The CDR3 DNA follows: TGTGCCAGCAGCGTAGACAGGAACACTGAAGCTTTCTTT. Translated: CASSVDRNTEAFF.

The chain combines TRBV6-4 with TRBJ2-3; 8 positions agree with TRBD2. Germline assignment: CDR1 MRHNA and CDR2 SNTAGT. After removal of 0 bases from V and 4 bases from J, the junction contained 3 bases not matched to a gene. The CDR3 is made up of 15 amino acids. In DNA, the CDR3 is TGTGCCAGCAGTGACTCCCCGGGGGGGGCAGATACGCAGTATTTT. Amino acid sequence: CASSDSPGGADTQYF.

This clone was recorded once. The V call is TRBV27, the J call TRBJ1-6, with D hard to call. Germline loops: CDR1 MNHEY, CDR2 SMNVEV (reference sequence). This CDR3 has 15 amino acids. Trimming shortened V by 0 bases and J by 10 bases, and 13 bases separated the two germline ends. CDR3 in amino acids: CASSLSPAGGSPLHF. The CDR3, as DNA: TGTGCCAGCAGTTTATCCCCCGCAGGAGGGTCACCCCTCCACTTT.

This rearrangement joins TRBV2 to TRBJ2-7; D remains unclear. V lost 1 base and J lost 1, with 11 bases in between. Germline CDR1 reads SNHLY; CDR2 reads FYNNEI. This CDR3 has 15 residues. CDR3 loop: CASSEGLTTSYEQYF. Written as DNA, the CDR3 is TGTGCCAGCAGTGAAGGTCTGACAACTTCCTACGAGCAGTACTTC.

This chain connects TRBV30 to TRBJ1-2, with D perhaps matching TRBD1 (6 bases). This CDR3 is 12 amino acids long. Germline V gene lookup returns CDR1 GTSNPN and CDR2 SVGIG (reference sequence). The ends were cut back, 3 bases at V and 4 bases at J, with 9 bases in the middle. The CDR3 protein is CAWRQGIYGYTF. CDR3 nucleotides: TGTGCCTGGAGGCAGGGGATCTATGGCTACACCTTC.

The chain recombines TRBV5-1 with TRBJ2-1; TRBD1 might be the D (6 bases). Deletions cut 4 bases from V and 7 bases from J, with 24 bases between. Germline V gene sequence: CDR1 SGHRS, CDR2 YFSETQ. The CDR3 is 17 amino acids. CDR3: CASSPDITGSVRNEQFF. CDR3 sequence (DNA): TGCGCCAGCAGCCCGGATATTACAGGGTCGGTTCGTAATGAGCAGTTCTTC.